The TCR beta chain under discussion was sequenced for a study of blood T cells in healthy people across ages. Points from the study as a whole: Age advanced and TCR beta diversity per million T cells fell, roughly linearly.

Note on this clonotype: Its antigen is not identified.

This CDR3 region has 14 residues. Germline CDR1 is SQVTM and CDR2 is ANQGSEA. V lost 1 base and J lost 4; bases outside the gene matches: 6. For the second PCR, which ran for about 7 to 11 cycles, a sample-barcoded 5' primer and a J-beta primer mix were used. TCRdb called the 5' RACE reads again in MiXCR, with one record for every CDR3 protein. The table has 1,800,000 or so distinct CDR3 sequences, roughly two fifths seen once. Sequenced: blood. The chain uses TRBV29-1 and TRBJ1-2; 7 nucleotides align to TRBD1. The TCR was taken from a human donor in good health. The DNA for the CDR3 is TGCAGCGTTGAAGCCAGGGGGTCCCCCTATGGCTACACCTTC. Protein sequence: CSVEARGSPYGYTF.